This TCR beta chain was sequenced during a study of CD8 T cells in ankylosing spondylitis (TCRdb year 2017). Background for the entire study: T cell receptor beta repertoires were profiled in healthy donors and ankylosing spondylitis patients so that disease-linked TCR variants could be found. In total, the full study cohort was made up of about 99 healthy donors and 25 to 30 ankylosing spondylitis patients. Peripheral blood samples were taken, and synovial fluid was additionally collected from ankylosing spondylitis patients.

Trimming removed 5 bases from V and 6 bases from J, leaving 10 bases between the germline ends. The CDR3 spans 12 residues, from the cysteine through the phenylalanine. Just the 36-base CDR3 DNA is kept, in frame starting at base 1. Via the germline V gene, CDR1 is MNHEY and CDR2 SVGEGT. The reads were generated on an Illumina HiSeq 2500. Quantitative 5'-RACE with molecular barcodes was used to prepare TCR beta libraries. The authors' pipeline ran thus. A new computational method based on a probabilistic model of VDJ rearrangement was used to identify disease-linked TCR variants. TCRdb reprocessing: public reads trimmed at Q25 with fastp, clones called with MiXCR, in-frame beta chains kept. Under each unique CDR3 protein, matching rows form one entry showing the most common genes and DNA. TCRdb assigned the V and J calls; the authors' analysis was not used. This sample is represented by under 250,000 distinct CDR3 sequences; about 10% of them were singletons. Under 7% of the sample goes to the ten largest clones.

In this sample, this clonotype turned up many times. This clone's antigen is unknown. The record has no base qualities; no much larger clone is one base away. What the authors observed across the whole study: The disease-linked clones were reported to be significantly enriched in matched synovial fluid samples from ankylosing spondylitis patients. A TCR beta motif made up of several highly homologous amino acid variants appeared to be characteristic of blood from ankylosing spondylitis patients. The disease-linked clones had a CD8+ phenotype and were found at relatively low frequencies in peripheral blood. Some motif variants were previously reported in synovial fluid and blood of reactive arthritis patients, suggesting common disease-initiation mechanisms.

The material sequenced was blood, either unsorted or a sorted T cell fraction (not recorded which). The TCR was taken from a male donor with ankylosing spondylitis or in good health (not recorded which). This receptor chain uses TRBV6-2 or TRBV6-3 and TRBJ1-2, with no confidently assigned D gene. The base sequence is TGTGCCAGCAGTCCCGGCGTCGATGGCTACACCTTC. It translates to CASSPGVDGYTF.